This T cell receptor (beta chain) came from a study of beta chain features in type 1 diabetes. Of note for this clone: No antigen is known for it.

General study results and limits: Shorter templates might be favored by PCR, equally in patients and controls. Healthy donors had naive, central memory and Treg TCRB repertoires that appeared less similar than those seen among patients. cDNA sequencing could over-represent cells with high TCR expression.

Isolated RNA was reverse transcribed in full, so expressed TCRB transcripts were sequenced. Only in-frame clones appear in the TCRdb table, and some are missing; sequencing was by immunoSEQ multiplex PCR. Of a few hundred thousand clones listed, roughly a fifth are singletons. The sequence derives from a woman under 30 in good health. Sequencing was carried out using naive CD4+ T cells from blood.

Written as DNA, the CDR3 is TGTGCCAGCAGCTTGGCCGGGACTAGCGGGAGGGCCTATGAGACCCAGTACTTC. Translation: CASSLAGTSGRAYETQYF. This rearrangement joins TRBV5-4 to TRBJ2-5, with 16 bases that match TRBD2. Germline CDR1 is SGHNT and CDR2 is YYREEE (reference sequence). The CDR3 contains 18 residues. The V segment lost 0 bases and the J segment 5 bases; nucleotides outside the gene matches: 7.